These 8 T cell receptor beta chains were all obtained from the same sample, sequenced in a study of HIV-infected patients and healthy controls. No cell fractionation was done, so the repertoire covers all unsorted peripheral blood T cells. 500 ng RNA was reverse transcribed with alpha and beta constant-region primers. Each of the alpha and beta chains got its own library through chain-specific third strand synthesis with indices. In TCRdb, the 5' RACE reads were re-called with MiXCR into one record per CDR3 protein. The data contain around 19,000 distinct CDR3 sequences, roughly 8.2% of them singletons. Input material: blood. The receptors were sampled from an adult in good health.

This clonotype is deemed medium-sized. The rearrangement uses TRBV28 and TRBJ1-2, with 10 bases matching TRBD1. J was trimmed by 7 bases and V by 6 bases; bases with no gene match: 8. The germline V gene encodes CDR1 MDHEN and CDR2 SYDVKM. This CDR3 region has 14 residues. CDR3 protein: CASRTGDRGAGYTF. The CDR3 DNA is TGTGCCAGCAGGACCGGGGACAGGGGTGCTGGCTACACCTTC.

V usage is TRBV18 and J usage is TRBJ2-3, with 8 bases identical to TRBD1. The junction had 10 bases not matched to a gene; V was cut back by 5 bases and J by 6 bases. This CDR3 is 15 amino acids long. Per the germline V gene, CDR1 is KGHSH and CDR2 is LQKENI. The CDR3 DNA sequence: TGTGCCAGCTCAGACCGACAGGGGTTTACGGATACGCAGTATTTT. Translated, it gives CASSDRQGFTDTQYF.

This clonotype showed up just a few times. V and J are TRBV5-1 and TRBJ2-1; 12 bases line up with TRBD2. The V gene end was trimmed by 6 bases and the J gene end by 4 bases; junction bases not matched to a gene: 11. Germline-derived CDR1 and CDR2 are SGHRS and YFSETQ. CDR3 length equals 17 residues. In nucleotides, the CDR3 is TGCGCCAGCATGTCTGTCCCCGGGACTAGCGGGTACAATGAGCAGTTCTTC. This sequence encodes CASMSVPGTSGYNEQFF.

This clonotype showed up many times. The chain employs TRBV6-2 or TRBV6-3 and TRBJ1-5; a weak D match, TRBD1 (6 bases). The CDR3 runs to 17 residues. V dropped 5 bases and J dropped 2 bases, with 19 bases sitting between them. Germline V gene sequence: CDR1 MNHEY, CDR2 SVGEGT. CDR3: CASSPKKQGYRNQPQHF. CDR3 DNA sequence: TGTGCCAGCAGTCCAAAAAAACAGGGTTATCGCAATCAGCCCCAGCATTTT.

This clonotype is termed medium-sized. The rearrangement uses TRBV18 and TRBJ1-5, with D hard to call. In germline, CDR1 is KGHSH, CDR2 LQKENI. The CDR3 totals 16 residues. Deletions cut 1 base from V and 5 bases from J, with 15 bases between. This CDR3 reads CASSPLPRASDQPQHF. CDR3 nucleotides: TGTGCCAGCTCACCACTTCCCCGGGCATCCGATCAGCCCCAGCATTTT.

This clonotype was counted ten times or more. The chain carries TRBV6-6 and TRBJ1-5; 7 bases match TRBD1. Losses at the gene ends were 5 bases for V and 6 bases for J; bases not matched to a gene: 10. Germline V gene sequence: CDR1 MNHNY, CDR2 SVGAGI (reference sequence). The CDR3 is 15 residues long. The CDR3 sequence is CASSPGQDRGQPQHF. As DNA, the CDR3 is TGTGCCAGCAGTCCTGGACAGGATCGGGGTCAGCCCCAGCATTTT.

Judged by abundance, this clonotype is medium-sized. This sequence joins TRBV4-1 and TRBJ2-3, with 8 bases identical to TRBD1. CDR1 is MGHRA and CDR2 is YSYEKL in the germline V gene. The CDR3 loop spans 16 amino acids. The V gene end was trimmed by 2 bases and the J gene end by 4 bases; junction bases not matched to a gene: 8. CDR3: CASSQPDREVADTQYF. CDR3 coding DNA: TGCGCCAGCAGCCAACCGGACAGGGAGGTAGCAGATACGCAGTATTTT.

This clonotype was detected many times. V is TRBV2 and J is TRBJ2-3; 8 nucleotides align to TRBD1. The V gene's germline CDR1 is SNHLY and CDR2 FYNNEI. The CDR3 sequence is 15 residues long. J was trimmed by 0 bases and V by 3 bases; bases with no gene match: 2. DNA for the CDR3: TGTGCCAGCAGTGAGGACAGGGCTAGCACAGATACGCAGTATTTT. This gives the protein CASSEDRASTDTQYF.